Listed here are 29 T cell receptor beta chains from one sample, sequenced in a study of blood T cell repertoires in COVID-19. Some clones are missing from TCRdb's copy, which holds only in-frame ones; the method was immunoSEQ multiplex PCR. The data show 200,000 to 250,000 clones, 75% to 85% seen once. Input material: peripheral blood. These receptors were taken from a woman at least 80 years old with COVID-19, enrolled during active disease.

V is TRBV6-6 and J is TRBJ2-3; the match to TRBD2 covers 16 bases. V shed 5 bases, J shed 4 bases, and the junction held 6 bases outside the gene matches. The CDR3 totals 17 residues. In germline, CDR1 is MNHNY, CDR2 SVGAGI (reference sequence). The CDR3 bases are TGTGCCAGCAGTCGTAAAGGGACTAGCGGGAGGGCAGATACGCAGTATTTT. Its protein is CASSRKGTSGRADTQYF.

The CDR3 sequence is CASSRRARGLGDTQYF. Here the CDR3 DNA reads TGTGCCAGCAGCCGAAGGGCAAGGGGCTTGGGGGATACGCAGTATTTT. V is TRBV5-8 and J is TRBJ2-3, with D possibly TRBD1 on 5 matching bases. Germline assignment: CDR1 SGHTS and CDR2 YDEGEE. V shed 4 bases and J shed 6 bases, with 21 bases lying between them. The CDR3 covers 16 residues.

The rearrangement links TRBV9 to TRBJ1-3; unclear D gene. The length of the CDR3 is 16 residues. V lost 3 bases to trimming and J lost 2 bases, with 15 bases between them. Germline CDR1 reads SGDLS; CDR2 reads YYNGEE. CDR3 sequence reads: CASSGDYGVPGNTIYF. The CDR3 coding sequence is TGTGCCAGCAGCGGGGATTACGGGGTTCCTGGAAACACCATATATTTT.

The CDR3 bases are TGTGCCAGCAGCCAAGAGACTTCCTACTCCTACGAGCAGTACTTC. It is translated as CASSQETSYSYEQYF. The chain recombines TRBV3-1 (or the pseudogene TRBV3-2) with TRBJ2-7; D uncertain. V lost 0 bases, J lost 0 bases, and 9 bases lay in between. The CDR3 has 15 amino acids. Germline V gene lookup returns CDR1 LGHDT and CDR2 YNNKEL (reference sequence).

Here the CDR3 reads CAARGGVRYGYTF. The CDR3 region has the DNA TGTGCCGCCCGAGGGGGGGTACGCTATGGCTACACCTTC. This chain joins TRBV6-5 and TRBJ1-2; weak D call: TRBD1 (6 bases). The germline V and J ends were trimmed by 11 bases and 4 bases, with 17 bases remaining between them. The CDR3 is 13 residues long. Germline lookup yields CDR1 MNHEY and CDR2 SVGAGI.

This rearrangement joins TRBV6-5 to TRBJ1-5; weak D call: TRBD1 (5 bases). Germline V lookup: CDR1 MNHEY, CDR2 SVGAGI. This CDR3 contains 13 residues. With 4 bases removed from V and 4 bases from J, the gap between germline ends came to 8 bases. In DNA form, the CDR3 reads TGTGCCAGCAGTTGGGACTTAAATCAGCCCCAGCATTTT. Its translation: CASSWDLNQPQHF.

The chain recombines TRBV6-2 or TRBV6-3 with TRBJ2-2; D unresolved. Germline-derived CDR1 and CDR2 are MNHEY and SVGEGT. The V end was cut by 2 bases, the J end by 0 bases, with 16 bases between. This CDR3 comprises 18 residues. As DNA, the CDR3 is TGTGCCAGCAGTTACGCCGTCTCGCGGAGCGCGAACACCGGGGAGCTGTTTTTT. Translation: CASSYAVSRSANTGELFF.

The rearrangement links TRBV9 to TRBJ2-2; perhaps TRBD2 as D (6 bases). The CDR3 is 15 amino acids. CDR1 is SGDLS, CDR2 YYNGEE, per germline. The V and J ends lost 5 bases and 6 bases respectively, with 17 bases between them. The CDR3 DNA is TGTGCCAGCAGTCCCCCCCCGGGGGAGGCCGGGGAGCTGTTTTTT. Protein sequence: CASSPPPGEAGELFF.

This chain joins TRBV10-3 and TRBJ2-7; D may be TRBD2 (6 bases). This CDR3 is 12 amino acids long. Looked up from germline, CDR1 is ENHRY and CDR2 is SYGVKD. Trimming stripped 7 bases from V and 4 bases from J, with 11 bases between. CDR3 sequence (DNA): TGTGCCATCAATCAGGAGGGATACGAGCAGTACTTC. This gives the protein CAINQEGYEQYF.

The V and J genes are TRBV5-5 and TRBJ2-2; 7 nucleotides line up with TRBD1. Germline trimming cut 4 bases from V and 0 bases from J; bases unmatched to any gene: 3. This CDR3 is 15 amino acids long. CDR1 and CDR2 (germline): SGHKS, YYEKEE (reference sequence). DNA for the CDR3: TGTGCCAGCAGCCGGGGACAGCCGAACACCGGGGAGCTGTTTTTT. Its translation: CASSRGQPNTGELFF. Full variable domain (outside the CDR3, taken from reference TRBV5-5 and TRBJ2-2): DAGVTQSPTHLIKTRGQQVTLRCSPISGHKSVSWYQQVLGQGPQFIFQYYEKEERGRGNFPDRFSARQFPNYSSELNVNALLLGDSALYLCASSRGQPNTGELFFGEGSRLTVL.

This chain links TRBV2 with TRBJ2-7; 14 nucleotides align to TRBD2. This CDR3 is built from 15 residues. The V gene end was trimmed by 5 bases and the J gene end by 3 bases; junction bases not matched to a gene: 3. Germline V gene sequence: CDR1 SNHLY, CDR2 FYNNEI. For the CDR3, the DNA is TGTGCCAGCAGTCGGACTAGCGGGGGGAACTACGAGCAGTACTTC. Its translation is CASSRTSGGNYEQYF.

The chain combines TRBV18 with TRBJ1-2, with TRBD1 as a possible D gene (5 bases). Trimming removed 2 bases from V and 5 bases from J, with 15 bases in between. CDR3 length: 15 residues. Germline V gene data show CDR1 as KGHSH and CDR2 as LQKENI. CDR3 DNA: TGTGCCAGCTCACCATGGAGGGGTGATGGGTATGGCTACACCTTC. This codes for CASSPWRGDGYGYTF.

The rearrangement uses TRBV6-5 and TRBJ1-1; D might be TRBD1 (5 bases). There are 15 residues in the CDR3. CDR1 and CDR2 from the germline V gene are MNHEY and SVGAGI. V lost 6 bases and J lost 0, with 14 bases in between. The CDR3 DNA follows: TGTGCCAGCAGCCTCTGGACAAGCATGAACACTGAAGCTTTCTTT. It specifies CASSLWTSMNTEAFF.

V gene TRBV9 combines with J gene TRBJ2-6, with 8 positions matching TRBD1. The germline V gene has CDR1 SGDLS and CDR2 YYNGEE. V lost 4 bases, J lost 0 bases, and 15 bases stayed unmatched. The length of the CDR3 is 20 residues. Here the CDR3 DNA reads TGTGCCAGCAGCCCCAACGACAGGGGAGGCTTACTCTCTGGGGCCAACGTCCTGACTTTC. Its protein product is CASSPNDRGGLLSGANVLTF.

The V gene is TRBV18, the J gene TRBJ1-1; D gene unclear. The V gene lost 1 base and the J gene lost 7 bases, with 10 bases spanning the gap. The CDR3 contains 13 residues. Germline assignment: CDR1 KGHSH and CDR2 LQKENI. CDR3 residues: CASSPLNNFEAFF. As DNA, the CDR3 is TGTGCCAGCTCACCACTAAACAATTTTGAAGCTTTCTTT.

This clone was detected only a few times. The V and J genes are TRBV12-5 and TRBJ1-5; 8 nucleotides line up with TRBD1. V dropped 1 base and J dropped 3; count of bases not matched to a gene: 11. In germline, CDR1 is LGHNT, CDR2 FRNRAP. The CDR3 covers 18 residues. CDR3 DNA sequence: TGTGCTAGTGGTTTGGCAACCACAGGGGGAGCTTTCAATCAGCCCCAGCATTTT. It yields the protein CASGLATTGGAFNQPQHF.

The chain joins TRBV12-5 to TRBJ1-6, with a possible D match to TRBD1 (6 bases). V lost 7 bases to trimming and J lost 8 bases, with 15 bases between them. Germline V CDR1 and CDR2: LGHNT, FRNRAP. The CDR3 sequence is 14 residues long. CDR3 DNA: TGTGCTAGTGCCTTGTCGGGGGGCCATTCACCCCTCCACTTT. Protein product: CASALSGGHSPLHF.

V gene TRBV19 combines with J gene TRBJ1-1; D perhaps matches TRBD1 (6 bases). The CDR3 is 13 amino acids. The V gene's germline CDR1 is LNHDA and CDR2 SQIVND (reference sequence). V lost 4 bases to trimming and J lost 4 bases, with 10 bases between them. The CDR3 DNA follows: TGTGCCAGTAGTACCGACAGGACCACTGAAGCTTTCTTT. Protein sequence: CASSTDRTTEAFF.

The V call is TRBV6-5, the J call TRBJ2-5; 7 bases are a match to TRBD1. The CDR3 runs 12 residues. Germline trimming cut 11 bases from V and 5 bases from J; bases unmatched to any gene: 8. Germline V gives CDR1 MNHEY, CDR2 SVGAGI. The CDR3 spells CASEGGWETQYF. CDR3 sequence (DNA): TGTGCCTCCGAAGGGGGCTGGGAGACCCAGTACTTC.

The J gene is TRBJ2-7, the V gene TRBV5-6, with 12 bases matching TRBD1. This CDR3 contains 19 residues. V gave up 4 bases and J gave up 2 bases; unmatched junction bases: 16. CDR1 is SGHDT and CDR2 is YYEEEE in the germline V gene. The DNA for the CDR3 is TGTGCCAGCAGCCATGGGGGCGGGACAGGGGGCTTTAGCACCTACGAGCAGTACTTC. Its protein is CASSHGGGTGGFSTYEQYF.

The V call is TRBV9, the J call TRBJ2-5, with D possibly matching TRBD2 (7 bases). Trimming removed 7 bases from V and 4 bases from J, with 23 bases in between. The CDR3 has 16 amino acids. CDR1 is SGDLS, CDR2 YYNGEE, per germline. CDR3 nucleotide sequence: TGTGCCAGCTTTCCTCTAGGGGGAGGGCCGGCAGAGACCCAGTACTTC. Protein sequence: CASFPLGGGPAETQYF.

This clone has more than one count but fewer than ten. V is TRBV30 and J is TRBJ2-7, with D perhaps matching TRBD1 (5 bases). Trimming shortened V by 4 bases and J by 3 bases, and 7 bases separated the two germline ends. The CDR3 is made up of 11 amino acids. The germline gives CDR1 GTSNPN, CDR2 SVGIG (reference sequence). The CDR3 coding sequence is TGTGCCTGGAAAACAGGCTACGAGCAGTACTTC. The encoded protein is CAWKTGYEQYF.

The chain has TRBV9 and TRBJ1-1, with D possibly being TRBD1 (5 bases). The CDR3 runs to 12 residues. Trimming left V 2 bases short and J 8 bases short, with 10 bases between. Germline V lookup: CDR1 SGDLS, CDR2 YYNGEE. The CDR3 reads CASSVGRGEAFF. Written as DNA, the CDR3 is TGTGCCAGCAGCGTGGGTCGGGGGGAAGCTTTCTTT.

This clone was found once. At one end, the junction sequence differs from germline, possibly due to a read error. V and J are TRBV5-5 and TRBJ2-1; 8 nucleotides agree with TRBD2. The CDR3 contains 16 residues. Germline V gives CDR1 SGHKS, CDR2 YYEKEE (reference sequence). CDR3: CASNLIFAGGNNEQFF. The CDR3, as DNA: TGTGCCAGCAACTTGATTTTCGCGGGAGGCAACAATGAGCAGTTCTTC.

This chain uses TRBV3-1 (or the pseudogene TRBV3-2) with TRBJ1-1; 10 bases fit TRBD1. Trimming cost V 4 bases and J 1 base; bases outside gene matches: 6. This CDR3 has 16 amino acids. The germline CDR1 and CDR2 sequences are LGHDT and YNNKEL (reference sequence). The CDR3, as DNA: TGTGCCAGCAGCCGATCCGGGACAGGGGCGAACACTGAAGCTTTCTTT. Protein product: CASSRSGTGANTEAFF.

J is TRBJ2-5 and V is TRBV27, with 8 bases identical to TRBD1. With V trimmed by 5 bases and J by 4 bases, 6 bases remained unmatched. Germline CDR1 reads MNHEY; CDR2 reads SMNVEV (reference sequence). The CDR3 spans 14 residues. The CDR3 sequence is CASSPGTGRETQYF. CDR3 in DNA: TGTGCCAGCAGTCCCGGGACAGGCCGAGAGACCCAGTACTTC.

This chain joins TRBV7-2 and TRBJ2-7; 15 bases are shared with TRBD2. Germline CDR1 and CDR2: SGHTA and FQGNSA. V lost 5 bases, J lost 5 bases, and 10 bases stayed unmatched. This CDR3 is 17 amino acids long. The CDR3 loop reads CASSPPGLAGGPHEQYF. DNA of the CDR3: TGTGCCAGCAGCCCCCCGGGACTAGCGGGAGGTCCCCACGAGCAGTACTTC.

This chain connects TRBV9 to TRBJ2-7; D is possibly TRBD1 (6 bases). Looked up from germline, CDR1 is SGDLS and CDR2 is YYNGEE. V was cut by 4 bases and J by 7 bases, with 27 bases left in between. This CDR3 has 17 amino acids. CDR3 in amino acids: CASSPRPGQPTSREQYF. DNA of the CDR3: TGTGCCAGCAGCCCCCGTCCCGGACAGCCGACCTCGAGGGAGCAGTACTTC.

The genes are TRBV19 and TRBJ1-1, with TRBD1 as a possible D gene (6 bases). Germline V lookup: CDR1 LNHDA, CDR2 SQIVND (reference sequence). The CDR3 extends over 13 amino acids. V was trimmed by 5 bases and J by 4 bases, leaving 11 bases between them. CDR3 region: CASSPRQATEAFF. For the CDR3, the DNA is TGTGCCAGTAGTCCGCGACAGGCCACTGAAGCTTTCTTT. The full variable domain, with the rest looked up from reference TRBV19 and TRBJ1-1, is DGGITQSPKYLFRKEGQNVTLSCEQNLNHDAMYWYRQDPGQGLRLIYYSQIVNDFQKGDIAEGYSVSREKKESFPLTVTSAQKNPTAFYLCASSPRQATEAFFGQGTRLTVV.